This paragraph covers one T cell receptor (beta chain) sequence. Its specificity is unknown. The data belong to a study of shared clonotypes between healthy human individuals. On the study more broadly: Researchers drew samples from a couple of women and a few men aged 18 to 49.

Overall study results and limits: Among donors, the sharing of clonotypes was expected to be influenced by sequencing depth.

Clones were sequenced by immunoSEQ multiplex PCR, and TCRdb holds only the in-frame ones, with some missing. This table holds 2,500,000 or so clones, 80% to 95% found once. V dropped 8 bases and J dropped 8 bases, with 21 bases sitting between them. The germline V gene has CDR1 MRHNA and CDR2 SNTAGT. CDR3 length: 14 amino acids. V is TRBV6-4 and J is TRBJ1-2, with D unclear. Input material: naive CD4+ T cells from PBMCs. As for subset: CD45RA+ positively selected. The clonotype comes from a man in his late teens or twenties in good health. Some clones in this sample may be carry-over from other donors' samples. This CDR3 reads CASRPYRVLGGYTF. Written as DNA, the CDR3 is TGTGCCAGCCGCCCTTATCGGGTTCTTGGGGGCTACACCTTC.